The clone carrying this T cell receptor (beta chain) has a handful of counts. Its antigen is currently unknown. The data derive from a study of vaccination effects on CD4 cells after COVID-19. Findings and caveats of the study: Marked clonal contraction of infection- and vaccine-induced clones was seen late after vaccination.

TCRdb's table, derived via immunoSEQ multiplex PCR, lists solely in-frame clones and lacks some. The repertoire holds roughly 70,000 clones, with roughly two thirds as singletons. Sequencing was preceded by expansion of antigen-specific CD4+ T cells with viral peptide pools in the ViraFEST assay. Subsequent to roughly 9 days of culture, CD4+ T cells were isolated. PCR showed that the person got SARS-CoV-2 infection at some point between March and December 2020. HIV-1 Nef peptide pool stimulation served as negative control. This CDR3 has 16 residues. With V trimmed by 8 bases and J by 6 bases, 14 bases remained unmatched. Germline loops: CDR1 SGHTA, CDR2 FQGTGA.

The sequenced sample was CD4+ T cells from PBMCs cultured with HIV peptides, obtained before COVID-19 vaccination. As to subset: HIV-1 Nef peptide pool negative control/reference culture. J is TRBJ1-5 and V is TRBV7-3, with 9 bases identical to TRBD1. The clonotype originates from a human donor who had a prior SARS-CoV-2 infection. The CDR3 reads CASPLKGQGTPQPQHF. CDR3 sequence (DNA): TGTGCCAGCCCCTTAAAAGGACAGGGGACACCTCAGCCCCAGCATTTT.